This T cell receptor (beta chain) derives from a study of neurological immune-mediated disorders. The cDNA was synthesized by means of template-switch 5'RACE, which was carried out with 10-nucleotide random UMIs. Each sequencing run yielded over 160 million TCR-beta sequences from 15-18 subjects. TCRdb itself ran the 5' RACE reads through MiXCR, one entry per CDR3 protein. The repertoire includes about 59,000 distinct CDR3 sequences, roughly 13% of them detected once, and around 10% sits in the top ten. To note about this clonotype: The antigen remains undetermined.

The CDR3 loop spans 15 amino acids. Germline V lookup: CDR1 DFQATT, CDR2 SNEGSKA (reference sequence). V lost 4 bases and J lost 3; bases outside the gene matches: 9. Notes on the study in general: The greatest TCR clonal expansion appeared in HTLV-1-associated myelopathy and the smallest, falling below healthy controls, in multiple sclerosis.

The V gene is TRBV20-1, the J gene TRBJ2-3, with TRBD2 matching 8 bases. Sequencing input: PBMCs. This sequence originates from a woman in her sixties with HTLV-1-associated myelopathy (HAM/TSP). This CDR3 reads CSATPAGGRTDTQYF. DNA for the CDR3: TGCAGTGCTACCCCTGCGGGAGGTCGTACAGATACGCAGTATTTT.